These 6 T cell receptor beta chains were sequenced from one sample in a study of blood T cells in healthy people across ages. A J-beta primer mix and a sample-barcoded 5' primer were used in a second PCR of about 7 to 11 cycles. MiXCR, run by TCRdb on the 5' RACE reads, gives a single entry per CDR3 protein. The repertoire holds more than 900,000 distinct CDR3 sequences, with roughly 28% as singletons. The same data also went into a second study, on T cells of mothers and their children.

The sequenced sample consisted of blood. The receptors come from a woman aged 40-49 years in good health.

The table lists this clonotype with many counts. V is TRBV9 and J is TRBJ2-7; 9 nucleotides line up with TRBD1. Germline V gene lookup returns CDR1 SGDLS and CDR2 YYNGEE. The CDR3 loop spans 16 amino acids. V shed 5 bases, J shed 1 base, and the junction held 10 bases outside the gene matches. This chain's CDR3 is CASSVGAGTGSYEQYF. The CDR3 DNA reads as TGTGCCAGCAGTGTCGGGGCCGGGACAGGGTCCTACGAGCAGTACTTC.

In this sample, this clonotype turned up many times. The chain uses TRBV28 and TRBJ2-7; D may be TRBD2 (5 bases). The CDR3 runs to 15 residues. Germline CDR1 is MDHEN and CDR2 is SYDVKM. V was trimmed by 6 bases and J by 0 bases, leaving 15 bases between them. The CDR3 is CASSLLIGNSYEQYF. The CDR3, as DNA: TGTGCCAGCAGCCTCCTTATCGGGAACTCCTACGAGCAGTACTTC. Combining the CDR3 with reference TRBV28 and TRBJ2-7 gives the whole variable domain DVKVTQSSRYLVKRTGEKVFLECVQDMDHENMFWYRQDPGLGLRLIYFSYDVKMKEKGDIPEGYSVSREKKERFSLILESASTNQTSMYLCASSLLIGNSYEQYFGPGTRLTVT.

Turning to this clonotype: A read error may produce the germline difference seen at one junction end. The rearrangement links TRBV5-1 to TRBJ2-1; TRBD2 matches 13 bases. Per the germline V gene, CDR1 is SGHRS and CDR2 is YFSETQ. This CDR3 contains 19 residues. DNA of the CDR3: TGCGCCAGCAGCTTCCCTGAGGGGACTAGCGGGACAACTTACAACGAGCAGTTCTTC. Translated, it gives CASSFPEGTSGTTYNEQFF.

This chain joins TRBV7-3 and TRBJ2-1, with 8 bases lining up with TRBD1. The V gene's germline CDR1 is SGHTA and CDR2 FQGTGA. V was clipped by 5 bases and J by 9 bases; unmatched bases: 18. CDR3 length: 17 residues. CDR3 coding DNA: TGTGCCAGCAGCGTTGGTATAGGACAGGGAGGTCTCACTGAGCAGTTCTTC. Translation: CASSVGIGQGGLTEQFF.

This clonotype has a single count. A clone one base away is much larger, so this may be a read error. The chain joins TRBV29-1 to TRBJ2-3, with 8 bases that match TRBD1. CDR3 length equals 13 residues. Germline V gene lookup returns CDR1 SQVTM and CDR2 ANQGSEA. The CDR3 here is CSVGTGLTDKQYF. CDR3 bases: TGCAGCGTTGGGACAGGGCTCACAGATAAGCAGTATTTT.

The chain employs TRBV3-1 and TRBJ1-5, with no clear D. Germline V CDR1 and CDR2: LGHDT, YNNKEL (reference sequence). CDR3 length: 13 amino acids. The V gene lost 1 base and the J gene lost 7 bases, with 8 bases spanning the gap. CDR3 DNA sequence: TGTGCCAGCAGCCAAGCTCCCCCCCAGCCCCAGCATTTT. Translated, it gives CASSQAPPQPQHF.